This T cell receptor beta chain was observed in a study of T cell responses to AZD1222 COVID-19 vaccine. The CDR3 totals 17 residues. The V gene's germline CDR1 is GTSNPN and CDR2 SVGIG (reference sequence). Libraries were prepared by immunoSEQ multiplex PCR; TCRdb keeps only in-frame clonotypes and omits some of them. The table shows about 160,000 clones, with 70% to 90% occurring only once. Sample: peripheral blood, taken on day 0 of AZD1222 vaccination. This TCR was recovered from an adult in good health. The chain recombines TRBV30 with TRBJ1-1; the D gene is possibly TRBD1 (5 bases). The CDR3 loop reads CACGKGPTGNLNTEAFF. Written as DNA, the CDR3 is TGTGCGTGTGGAAAGGGGCCCACCGGGAACTTGAACACTGAAGCTTTCTTT.